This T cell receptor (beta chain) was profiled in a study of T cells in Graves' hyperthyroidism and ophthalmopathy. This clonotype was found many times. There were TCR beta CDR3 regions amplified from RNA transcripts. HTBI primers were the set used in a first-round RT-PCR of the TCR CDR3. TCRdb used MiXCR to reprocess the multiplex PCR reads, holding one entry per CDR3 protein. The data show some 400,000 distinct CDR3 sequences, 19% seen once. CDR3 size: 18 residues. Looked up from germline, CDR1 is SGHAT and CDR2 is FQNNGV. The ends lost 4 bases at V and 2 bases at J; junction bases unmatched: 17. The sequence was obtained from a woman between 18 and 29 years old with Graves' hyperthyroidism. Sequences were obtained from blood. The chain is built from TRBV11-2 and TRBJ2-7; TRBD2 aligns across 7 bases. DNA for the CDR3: TGTGCCAGCAGCTCCATACGCGTGGGAGCGGGAAGGGCCTACGAGCAGTACTTC. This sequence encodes CASSSIRVGAGRAYEQYF.